The T cell receptor (beta chain) described here comes from a study of Ad26.COV2.S vaccination and SARS-CoV-2 variants. Study as a whole: In the study, Ad26.COV2.S was injected intramuscularly once, or twice 56 days apart.

Only in-frame clones appear in the TCRdb table, and some are missing; sequencing was by immunoSEQ multiplex PCR. The data hold roughly 390,000 clones, with approximately 91% observed a single time. Treatment specified: 15 to 20 received Ad26.COV2.S at low or high dose, single or two shots; roughly 5 received placebo; per-sample allocation not given. Collection of the samples took place on day 63 after the first injection of vaccine or placebo. This vaccine is an Ad26 vector that expresses the Wuhan-strain SARS-CoV-2 spike. As regards this clone: No antigen is known for it.

Broader study findings: Recipients of either vaccine or placebo displayed similar breadth of non-spike TCRs.

Trimming at V came to 4 bases and at J to 0 bases, leaving 4 bases not matched to a gene. The CDR3 runs 15 residues. Germline values: CDR1 SGHAT, CDR2 FQNNGV. The rearrangement uses TRBV11-2 and TRBJ1-1; the match to TRBD1 covers 8 bases. This sequence originates from a person between 18 and 60 years old who received the Ad26.COV2.S COVID-19 vaccine or a placebo. Sequencing was performed on peripheral blood, taken in a trial of Ad26.COV2.S vaccine versus placebo. CDR3 amino acids: CASSSRQGMNTEAFF. The CDR3 DNA reads as TGTGCCAGCAGCTCCCGACAGGGGATGAACACTGAAGCTTTCTTT. Filled out from reference TRBV11-2 and TRBJ1-1, the complete variable domain reads EAGVAQSPRYKIIEKRQSVAFWCNPISGHATLYWYQQILGQGPKLLIQFQNNGVVDDSQLPKDRFSAERLKGVDSTLKIQPAKLEDSAVYLCASSSRQGMNTEAFFGQGTRLTVV.